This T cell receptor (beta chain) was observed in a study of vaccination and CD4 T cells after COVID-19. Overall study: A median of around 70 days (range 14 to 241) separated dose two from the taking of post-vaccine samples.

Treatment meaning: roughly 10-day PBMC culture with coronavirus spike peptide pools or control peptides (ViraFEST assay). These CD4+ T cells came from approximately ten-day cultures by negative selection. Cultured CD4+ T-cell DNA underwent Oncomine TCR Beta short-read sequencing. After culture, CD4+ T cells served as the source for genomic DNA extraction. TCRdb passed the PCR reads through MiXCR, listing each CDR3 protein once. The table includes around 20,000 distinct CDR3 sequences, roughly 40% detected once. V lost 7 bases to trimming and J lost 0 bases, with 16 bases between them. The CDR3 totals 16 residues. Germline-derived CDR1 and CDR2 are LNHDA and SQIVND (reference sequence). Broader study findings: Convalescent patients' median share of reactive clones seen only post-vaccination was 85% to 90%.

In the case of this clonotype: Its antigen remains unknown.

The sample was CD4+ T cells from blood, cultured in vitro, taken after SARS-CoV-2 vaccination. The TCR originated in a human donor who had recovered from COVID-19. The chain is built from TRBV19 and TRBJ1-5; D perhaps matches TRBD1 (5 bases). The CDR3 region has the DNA TGTGCCAGTACGGGAGACAGCACCCTTAGCAATCAGCCCCAGCATTTT. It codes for CASTGDSTLSNQPQHF.